A single T cell receptor (beta chain) is shown here with its context. Antigen: not known. This sample stems from a study of Ad26.COV2.S vaccination and SARS-CoV-2 variants. The CDR3 loop spans 17 amino acids. Germline V gives CDR1 SGHDT, CDR2 YYEEEE. The V and J ends lost 3 bases and 4 bases respectively, with 20 bases between them. Method: immunoSEQ multiplex PCR; TCRdb's copy keeps in-frame clones and lacks some. The sample has around 370,000 clones, approximately 90% seen once. Study conclusions and caveats: Recipients of either vaccine or placebo displayed similar breadth of non-spike TCRs. Post-vaccination spike-specific CD8+ and CD4+ T cell responses reportedly had substantial breadth.

This clonotype originated in a human donor who had recovered from COVID-19. V gene TRBV5-6 combines with J gene TRBJ2-1, with D perhaps TRBD1 or TRBD2 (5 bases each). Material: peripheral blood, obtained after recovery from COVID-19. CDR3 sequence: CASSSQYRDPSYNEQFF. The CDR3 bases are TGTGCCAGCAGCTCACAATACCGGGACCCATCGTACAATGAGCAGTTCTTC.